The sequence of this T cell receptor beta chain was determined in a study of beta chain features in type 1 diabetes. The investigators reverse transcribed all of the isolated RNA, so they sequenced expressed TCRB transcripts. The table came from immunoSEQ multiplex PCR; TCRdb's copy has only in-frame clones and leaves some out. The top ten hold about 0.02% of the sample, which has 350,000 to 400,000 clones, about 15% seen once. Deletions cut 0 bases from V and 2 bases from J, with 13 bases between. The germline V gene has CDR1 LGHNA and CDR2 YSLEER. The length of the CDR3 is 16 residues. The chain combines TRBV4-3 with TRBJ1-2; D unclear. Material for sequencing was naive CD4+ T cells from blood. This TCR was recovered from a woman between 18 and 29 years old in good health. CDR3 nucleotide sequence: TGCGCCAGCAGCCAAGATGGGCCGCCGGCCAACTATGGCTACACCTTC. It is translated as CASSQDGPPANYGYTF.